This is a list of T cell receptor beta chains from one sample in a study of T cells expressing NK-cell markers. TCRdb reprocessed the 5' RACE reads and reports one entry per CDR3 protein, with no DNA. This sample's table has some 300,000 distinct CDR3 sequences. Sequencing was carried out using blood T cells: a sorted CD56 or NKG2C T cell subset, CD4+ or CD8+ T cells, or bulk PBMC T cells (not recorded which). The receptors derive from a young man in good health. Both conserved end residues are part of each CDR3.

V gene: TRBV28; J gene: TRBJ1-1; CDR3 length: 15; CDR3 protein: CASSSSTAGNTEAFF
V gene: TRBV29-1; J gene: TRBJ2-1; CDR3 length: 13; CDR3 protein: CSVVRQLRYEQFF
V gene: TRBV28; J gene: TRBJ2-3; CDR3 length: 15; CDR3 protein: CASSRDKRSTDTQYF
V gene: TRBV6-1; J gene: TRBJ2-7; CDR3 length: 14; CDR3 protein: CASGQTSGSYEQYF
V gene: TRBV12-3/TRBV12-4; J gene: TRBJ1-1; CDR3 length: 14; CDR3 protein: CASRDRGGNTEAFF
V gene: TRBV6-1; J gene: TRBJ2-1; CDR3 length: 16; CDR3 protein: CASSQGTSGSLGEQFF
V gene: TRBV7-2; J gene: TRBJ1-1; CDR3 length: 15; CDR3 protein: CASSLEGQRLVRAFF
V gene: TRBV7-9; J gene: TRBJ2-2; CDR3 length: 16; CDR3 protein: CASRGLADANTGELFF
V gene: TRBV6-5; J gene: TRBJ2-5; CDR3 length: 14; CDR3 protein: CASSFEREWETQYF
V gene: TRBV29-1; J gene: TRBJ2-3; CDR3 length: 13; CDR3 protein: CSVDLGSGDTQYF
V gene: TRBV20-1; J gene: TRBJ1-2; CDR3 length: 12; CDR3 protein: CSARDREYGYTF
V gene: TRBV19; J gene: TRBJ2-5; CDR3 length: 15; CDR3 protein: CASSIADRGRETQYF
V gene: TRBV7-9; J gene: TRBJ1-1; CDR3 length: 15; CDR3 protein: CASSLAKGRGTEAFF
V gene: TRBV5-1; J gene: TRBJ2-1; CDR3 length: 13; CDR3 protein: CASSLGGGYSRFF
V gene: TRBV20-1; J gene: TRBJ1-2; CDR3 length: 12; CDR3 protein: CSAIPGFEGYTF
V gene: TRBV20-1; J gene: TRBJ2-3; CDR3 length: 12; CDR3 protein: CSARSRADTQYF
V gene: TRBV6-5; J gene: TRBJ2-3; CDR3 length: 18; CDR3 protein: CASSYSSVGLGSTDTQYF
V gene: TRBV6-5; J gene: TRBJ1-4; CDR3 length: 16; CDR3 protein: CASSYPWGDLNEKLFF
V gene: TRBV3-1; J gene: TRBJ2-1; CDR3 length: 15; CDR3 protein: CASSPGSDGENEQFF
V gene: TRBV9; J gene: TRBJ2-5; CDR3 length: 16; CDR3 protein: CASSAGPRAPQETQYF
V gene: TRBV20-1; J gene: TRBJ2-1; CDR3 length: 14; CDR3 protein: CSATGQGYHNEQFF
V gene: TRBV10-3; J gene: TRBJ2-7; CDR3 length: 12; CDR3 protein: CAISPAVGEQYF
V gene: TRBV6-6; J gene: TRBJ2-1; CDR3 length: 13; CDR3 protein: CASRPGLNNEQFF
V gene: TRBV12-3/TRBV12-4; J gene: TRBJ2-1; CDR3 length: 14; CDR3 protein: CASYAESSYNEQFF
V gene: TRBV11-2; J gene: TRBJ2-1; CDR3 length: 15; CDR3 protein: CASSLSRGLHNEQFF
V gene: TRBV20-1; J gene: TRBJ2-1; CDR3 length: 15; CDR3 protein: CSAKRLAGGPDEQFF